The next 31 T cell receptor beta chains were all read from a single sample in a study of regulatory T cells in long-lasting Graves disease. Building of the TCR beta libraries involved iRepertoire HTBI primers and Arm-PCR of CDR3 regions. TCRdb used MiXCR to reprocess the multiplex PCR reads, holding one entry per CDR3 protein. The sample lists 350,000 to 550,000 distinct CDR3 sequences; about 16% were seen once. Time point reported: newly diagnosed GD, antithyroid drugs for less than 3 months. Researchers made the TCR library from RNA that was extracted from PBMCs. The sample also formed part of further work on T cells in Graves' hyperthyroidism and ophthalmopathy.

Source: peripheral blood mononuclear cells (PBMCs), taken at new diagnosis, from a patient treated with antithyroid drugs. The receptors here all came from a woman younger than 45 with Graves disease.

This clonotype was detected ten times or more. The CDR3 sequence: CSVERNQALKHSPLHF. In DNA form, the CDR3 reads TGCAGCGTTGAAAGGAACCAGGCCCTTAAACATTCACCCCTCCACTTT. This chain links TRBV29-1 with TRBJ1-6, with D hard to call. Trimming pared 2 bases from V and 8 bases from J, leaving 19 bases between. Looked up from germline, CDR1 is SQVTM and CDR2 is ANQGSEA. The CDR3 has 16 amino acids.

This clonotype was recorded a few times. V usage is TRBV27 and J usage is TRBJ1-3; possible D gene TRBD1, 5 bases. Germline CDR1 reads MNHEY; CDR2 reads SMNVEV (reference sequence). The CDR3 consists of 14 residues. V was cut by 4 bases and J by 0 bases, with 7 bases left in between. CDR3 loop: CASSYRFSGNTIYF. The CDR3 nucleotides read TGTGCCAGCAGTTACAGGTTCTCTGGAAACACCATATATTTT.

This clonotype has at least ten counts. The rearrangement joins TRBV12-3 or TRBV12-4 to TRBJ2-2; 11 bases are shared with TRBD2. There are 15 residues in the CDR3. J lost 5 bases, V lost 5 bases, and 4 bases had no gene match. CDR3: CASSPTSGMTGELFF. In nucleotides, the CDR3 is TGTGCCAGCAGTCCGACTAGCGGGATGACCGGGGAGCTGTTTTTT.

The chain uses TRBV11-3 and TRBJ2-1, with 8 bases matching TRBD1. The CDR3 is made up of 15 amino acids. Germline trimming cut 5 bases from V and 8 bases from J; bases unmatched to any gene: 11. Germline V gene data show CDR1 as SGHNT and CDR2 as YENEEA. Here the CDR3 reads CASSQTETGDDEQFF. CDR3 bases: TGTGCCAGCAGCCAAACCGAGACAGGGGACGATGAGCAGTTCTTC.

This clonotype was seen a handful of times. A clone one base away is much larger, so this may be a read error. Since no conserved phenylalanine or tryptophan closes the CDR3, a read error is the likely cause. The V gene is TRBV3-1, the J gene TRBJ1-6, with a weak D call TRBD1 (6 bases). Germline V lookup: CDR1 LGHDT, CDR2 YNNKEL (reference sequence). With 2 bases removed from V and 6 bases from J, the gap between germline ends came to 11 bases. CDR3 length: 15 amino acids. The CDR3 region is CASSQHRDTNSPLHL. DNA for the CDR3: TGTGCCAGCAGCCAACACCGGGACACTAATTCACCCCTCCACTTG.

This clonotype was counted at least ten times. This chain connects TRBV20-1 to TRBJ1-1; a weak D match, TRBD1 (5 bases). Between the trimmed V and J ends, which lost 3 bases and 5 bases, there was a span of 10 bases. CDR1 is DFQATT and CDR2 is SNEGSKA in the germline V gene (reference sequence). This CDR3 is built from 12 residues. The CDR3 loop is CSASAGVTEAFF. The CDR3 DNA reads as TGCAGTGCTAGTGCGGGGGTGACTGAAGCTTTCTTT.

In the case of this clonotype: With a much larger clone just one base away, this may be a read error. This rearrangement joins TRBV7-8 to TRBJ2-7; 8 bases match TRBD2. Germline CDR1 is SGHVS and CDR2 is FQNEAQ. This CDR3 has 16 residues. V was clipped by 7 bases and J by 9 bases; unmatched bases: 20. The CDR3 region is CASNPSRIAGSGGQYF. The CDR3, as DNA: TGTGCCAGCAACCCATCTAGGATAGCGGGGTCGGGTGGGCAGTACTTC.

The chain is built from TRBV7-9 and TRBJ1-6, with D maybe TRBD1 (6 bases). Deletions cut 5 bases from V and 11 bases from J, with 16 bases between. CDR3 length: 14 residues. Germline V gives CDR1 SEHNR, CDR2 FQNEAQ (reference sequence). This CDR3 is CASSPDGQPPPLHF. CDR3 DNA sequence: TGTGCCAGCAGCCCTGACGGACAGCCTCCACCCCTCCACTTT.

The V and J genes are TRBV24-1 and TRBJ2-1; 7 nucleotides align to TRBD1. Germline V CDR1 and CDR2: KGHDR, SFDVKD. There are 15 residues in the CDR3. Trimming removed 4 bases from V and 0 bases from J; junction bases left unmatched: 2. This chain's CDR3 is CATSERDSSYNEQFF. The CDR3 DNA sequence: TGTGCCACCAGTGAACGGGACAGCTCCTACAATGAGCAGTTCTTC.

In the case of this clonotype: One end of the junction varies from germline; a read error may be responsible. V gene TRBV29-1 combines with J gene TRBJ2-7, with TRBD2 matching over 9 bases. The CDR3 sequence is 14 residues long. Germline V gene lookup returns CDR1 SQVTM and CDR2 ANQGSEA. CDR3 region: CSVKEREAAYEQYF. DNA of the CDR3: TGCAGCGTTAAAGAGCGGGAGGCCGCCTACGAGCAGTACTTC.

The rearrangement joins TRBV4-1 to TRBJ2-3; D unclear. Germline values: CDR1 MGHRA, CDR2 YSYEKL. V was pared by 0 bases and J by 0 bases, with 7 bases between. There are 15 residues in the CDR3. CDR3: CASSQDRPSTDTQYF. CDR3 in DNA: TGCGCCAGCAGCCAAGACAGGCCAAGCACAGATACGCAGTATTTT.

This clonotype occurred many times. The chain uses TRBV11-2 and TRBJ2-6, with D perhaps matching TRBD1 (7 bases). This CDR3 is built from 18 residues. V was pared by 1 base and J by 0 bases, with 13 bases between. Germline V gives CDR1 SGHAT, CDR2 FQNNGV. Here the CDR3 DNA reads TGTGCCAGCAGCTTAGGGCAGGGGGGTCCCTCTGGGGCCAACGTCCTGACTTTC. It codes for CASSLGQGGPSGANVLTF.

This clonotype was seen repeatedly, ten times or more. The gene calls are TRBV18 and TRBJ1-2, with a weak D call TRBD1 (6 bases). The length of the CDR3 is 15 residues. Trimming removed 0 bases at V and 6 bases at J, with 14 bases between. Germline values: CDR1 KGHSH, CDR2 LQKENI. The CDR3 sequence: CASSPPMGKGDGYTF. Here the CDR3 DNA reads TGTGCCAGCTCACCACCGATGGGAAAGGGGGATGGCTACACCTTC.

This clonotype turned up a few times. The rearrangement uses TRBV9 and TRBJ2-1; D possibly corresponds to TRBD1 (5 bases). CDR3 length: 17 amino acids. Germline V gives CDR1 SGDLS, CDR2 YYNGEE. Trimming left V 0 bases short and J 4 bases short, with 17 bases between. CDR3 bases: TGTGCCAGCAGCGTAGTGGCAAGGGGAAGTGGGTACAATGAGCAGTTCTTC. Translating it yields CASSVVARGSGYNEQFF.

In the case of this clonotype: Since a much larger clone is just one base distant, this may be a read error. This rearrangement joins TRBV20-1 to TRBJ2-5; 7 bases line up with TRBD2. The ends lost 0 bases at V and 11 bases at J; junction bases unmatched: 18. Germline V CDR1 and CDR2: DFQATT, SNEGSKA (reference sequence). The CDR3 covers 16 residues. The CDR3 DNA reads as TGCAGTGCTAGAGATGGCAAGCGGGGCTCCTACAATGAGCAGTACTTC. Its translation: CSARDGKRGSYNEQYF.

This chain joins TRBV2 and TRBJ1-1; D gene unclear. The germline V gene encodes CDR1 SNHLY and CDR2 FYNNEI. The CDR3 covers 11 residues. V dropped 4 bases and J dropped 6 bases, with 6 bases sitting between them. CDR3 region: CASSVRAEAFF. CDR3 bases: TGTGCCAGCAGTGTCCGAGCTGAAGCTTTCTTT.

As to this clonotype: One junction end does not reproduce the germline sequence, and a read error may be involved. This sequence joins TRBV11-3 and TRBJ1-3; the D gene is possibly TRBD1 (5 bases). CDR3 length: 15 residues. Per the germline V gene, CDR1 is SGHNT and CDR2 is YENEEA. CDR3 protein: CASSPRTTTGSTIYF. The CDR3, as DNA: TGTGCCAGCAGCCCCAGGACAACAACTGGAAGCACCATATATTTT.

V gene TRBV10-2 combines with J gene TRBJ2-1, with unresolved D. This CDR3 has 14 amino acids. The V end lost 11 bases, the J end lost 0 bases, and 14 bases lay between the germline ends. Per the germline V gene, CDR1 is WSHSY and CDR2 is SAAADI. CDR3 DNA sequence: TGCGCCGGGTCTCCGGGTGACTCCTACAATGAGCAGTTCTTC. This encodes CAGSPGDSYNEQFF.

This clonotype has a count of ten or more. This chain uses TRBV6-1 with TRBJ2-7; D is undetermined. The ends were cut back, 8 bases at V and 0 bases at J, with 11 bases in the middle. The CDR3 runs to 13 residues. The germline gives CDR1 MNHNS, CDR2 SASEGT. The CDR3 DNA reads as TGTGCCAGCCGTGCCTCGGGCTCCTACGAGCAGTACTTC. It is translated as CASRASGSYEQYF.

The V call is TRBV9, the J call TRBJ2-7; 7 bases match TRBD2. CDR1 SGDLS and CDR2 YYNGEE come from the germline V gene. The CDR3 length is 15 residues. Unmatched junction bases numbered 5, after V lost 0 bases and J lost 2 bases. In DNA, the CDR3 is TGTGCCAGCAGCGTAGGGAGTAGCGGGCCCTACGAGCAGTACTTC. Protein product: CASSVGSSGPYEQYF.

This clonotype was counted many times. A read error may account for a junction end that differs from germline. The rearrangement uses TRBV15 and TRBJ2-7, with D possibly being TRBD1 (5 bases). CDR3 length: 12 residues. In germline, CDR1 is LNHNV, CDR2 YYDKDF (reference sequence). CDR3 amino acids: CATSREGYEQYF. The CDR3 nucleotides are TGTGCCACTAGCAGGGAAGGCTACGAGCAGTACTTC. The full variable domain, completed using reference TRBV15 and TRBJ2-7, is DAMVIQNPRYQVTQFGKPVTLSCSQTLNHNVMYWYQQKSSQAPKLLFHYYDKDFNNEADTPDNFQSRRPNTSFCFLDIRSPGLGDTAMYLCATSREGYEQYFGPGTRLTVT.

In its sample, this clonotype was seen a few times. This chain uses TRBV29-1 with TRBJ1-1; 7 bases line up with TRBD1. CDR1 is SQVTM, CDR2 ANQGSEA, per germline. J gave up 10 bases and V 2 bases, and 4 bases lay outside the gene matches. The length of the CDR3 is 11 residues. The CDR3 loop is CSVERGGAAFF. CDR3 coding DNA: TGCAGCGTTGAAAGAGGGGGCGCAGCTTTCTTT.

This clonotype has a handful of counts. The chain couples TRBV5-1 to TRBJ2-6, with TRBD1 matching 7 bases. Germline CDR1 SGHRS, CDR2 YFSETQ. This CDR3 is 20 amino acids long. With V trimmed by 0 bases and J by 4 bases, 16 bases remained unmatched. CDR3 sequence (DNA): TGCGCCAGCAGCTTGGTAAGCCCACGACAGGGCTTAGCAGGGGCCAACGTCCTGACTTTC. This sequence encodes CASSLVSPRQGLAGANVLTF.

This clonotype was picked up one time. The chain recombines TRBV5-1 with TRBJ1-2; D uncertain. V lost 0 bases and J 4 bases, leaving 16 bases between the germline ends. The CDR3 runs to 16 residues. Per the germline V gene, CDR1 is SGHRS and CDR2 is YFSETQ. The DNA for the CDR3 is TGCGCCAGCAGCTTGGGAACCGCCGAAAATTTCTATGGCTACACCTTC. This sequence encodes CASSLGTAENFYGYTF.

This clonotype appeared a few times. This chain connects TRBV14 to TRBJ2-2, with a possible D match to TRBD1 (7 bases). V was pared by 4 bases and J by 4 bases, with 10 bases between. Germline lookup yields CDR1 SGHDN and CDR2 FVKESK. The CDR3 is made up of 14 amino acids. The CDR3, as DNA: TGTGCCAGCAGCCGCGGGACAGCCACCGGGGAGCTGTTTTTT. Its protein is CASSRGTATGELFF. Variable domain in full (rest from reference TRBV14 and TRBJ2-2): EAGVTQFPSHSVIEKGQTVTLRCDPISGHDNLYWYRRVMGKEIKFLLHFVKESKQDESGMPNNRFLAERTGGTYSTLKVQPAELEDSGVYFCASSRGTATGELFFGEGSRLTVL.

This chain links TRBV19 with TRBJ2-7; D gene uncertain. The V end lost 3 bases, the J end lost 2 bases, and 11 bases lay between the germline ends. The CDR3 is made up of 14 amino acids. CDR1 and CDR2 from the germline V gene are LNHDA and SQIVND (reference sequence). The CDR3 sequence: CASSISANTYEQYF. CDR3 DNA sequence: TGTGCCAGTAGTATTTCGGCGAACACCTACGAGCAGTACTTC.

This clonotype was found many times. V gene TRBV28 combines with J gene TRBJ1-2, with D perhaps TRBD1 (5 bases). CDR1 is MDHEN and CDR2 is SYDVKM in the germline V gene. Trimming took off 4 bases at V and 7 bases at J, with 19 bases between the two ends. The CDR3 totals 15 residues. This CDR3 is CASSSATGGLGGYTF. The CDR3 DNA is TGTGCCAGCAGTTCAGCTACCGGGGGTCTTGGTGGCTACACCTTC.

The CDR3 sequence: CASSSSGRRDEQFF. The CDR3 DNA follows: TGTGCCAGTAGTTCTAGCGGGAGGCGGGATGAGCAGTTCTTC. This rearrangement joins TRBV19 to TRBJ2-1; 11 bases map to TRBD2. From germline, CDR1 is LNHDA and CDR2 SQIVND (reference sequence). The CDR3 spans 14 residues. Trimming at V came to 5 bases and at J to 8 bases, leaving 5 bases not matched to a gene.

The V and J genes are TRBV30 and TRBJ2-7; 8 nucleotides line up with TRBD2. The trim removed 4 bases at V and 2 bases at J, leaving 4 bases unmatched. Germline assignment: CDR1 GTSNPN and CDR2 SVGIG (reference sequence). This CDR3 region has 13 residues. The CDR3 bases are TGTGCCTGGAAGCGGGAGATTCCCTACGAGCAGTACTTC. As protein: CAWKREIPYEQYF.

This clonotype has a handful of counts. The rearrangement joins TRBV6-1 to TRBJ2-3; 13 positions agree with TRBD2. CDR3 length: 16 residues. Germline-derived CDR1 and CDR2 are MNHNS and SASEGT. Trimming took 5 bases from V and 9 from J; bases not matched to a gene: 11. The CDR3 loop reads CASSPTLAGGGLTQYF. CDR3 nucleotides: TGTGCCAGCAGTCCTACACTAGCGGGAGGGGGGTTGACGCAGTATTTT.

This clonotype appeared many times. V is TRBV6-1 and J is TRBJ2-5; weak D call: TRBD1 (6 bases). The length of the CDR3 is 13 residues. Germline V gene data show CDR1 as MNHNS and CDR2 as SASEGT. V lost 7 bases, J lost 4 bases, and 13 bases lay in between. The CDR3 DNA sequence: TGTGCCAGCAATCGCCGGGACACAGAGACCCAGTACTTC. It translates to CASNRRDTETQYF.